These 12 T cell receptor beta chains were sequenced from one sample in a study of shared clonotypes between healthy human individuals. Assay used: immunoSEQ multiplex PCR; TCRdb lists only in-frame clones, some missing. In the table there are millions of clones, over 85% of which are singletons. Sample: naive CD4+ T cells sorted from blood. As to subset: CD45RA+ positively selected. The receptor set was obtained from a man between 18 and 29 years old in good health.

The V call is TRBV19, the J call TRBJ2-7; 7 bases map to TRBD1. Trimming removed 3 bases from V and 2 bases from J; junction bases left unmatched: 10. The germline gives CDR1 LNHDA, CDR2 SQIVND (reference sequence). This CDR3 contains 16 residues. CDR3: CASSMSVPGQTYEQYF. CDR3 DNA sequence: TGTGCCAGTAGTATGAGTGTCCCGGGACAGACCTACGAGCAGTACTTC.

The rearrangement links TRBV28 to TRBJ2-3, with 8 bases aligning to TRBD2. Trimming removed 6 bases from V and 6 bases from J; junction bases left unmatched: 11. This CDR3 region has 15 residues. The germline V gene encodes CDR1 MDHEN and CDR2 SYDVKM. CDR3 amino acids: CASSLSGTSADTQYF. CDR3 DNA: TGTGCCAGCAGCCTCTCCGGGACTAGTGCGGATACGCAGTATTTT.

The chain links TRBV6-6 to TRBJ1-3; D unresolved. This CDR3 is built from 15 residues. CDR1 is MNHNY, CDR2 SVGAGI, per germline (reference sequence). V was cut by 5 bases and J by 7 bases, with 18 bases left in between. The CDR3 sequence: CASSRYGLPRNTIYF. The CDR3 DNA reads TGTGCCAGCAGTCGATACGGGCTCCCCAGGAACACCATATATTTT.

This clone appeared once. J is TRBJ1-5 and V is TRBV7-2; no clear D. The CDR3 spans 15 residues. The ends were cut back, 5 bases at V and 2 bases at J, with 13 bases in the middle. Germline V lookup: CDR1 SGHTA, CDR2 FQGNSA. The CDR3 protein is CASSPDSGGNQPQHF. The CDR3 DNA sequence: TGTGCCAGCAGCCCCGATTCCGGGGGCAATCAGCCCCAGCATTTT.

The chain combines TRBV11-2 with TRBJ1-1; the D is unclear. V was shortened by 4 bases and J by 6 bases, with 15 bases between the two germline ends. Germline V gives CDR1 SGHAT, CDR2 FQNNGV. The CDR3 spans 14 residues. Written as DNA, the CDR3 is TGTGCCAGCAGCTCTCTCGGGGAGACCCCTGAAGCTTTCTTT. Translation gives CASSSLGETPEAFF.

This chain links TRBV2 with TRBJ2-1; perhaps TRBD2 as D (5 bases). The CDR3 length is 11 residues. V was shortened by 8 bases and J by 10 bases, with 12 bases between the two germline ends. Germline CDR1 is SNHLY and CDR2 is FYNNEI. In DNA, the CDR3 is TGTGCCAGCGGGAGACGGGAAGAGCAGTTCTTC. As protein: CASGRREEQFF. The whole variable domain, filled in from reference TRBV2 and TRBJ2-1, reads EPEVTQTPSHQVTQMGQEVILRCVPISNHLYFYWYRQILGQKVEFLVSFYNNEISEKSEIFDDQFSVERPDGSNFTLKIRSTKLEDSAMYFCASGRREEQFFGPGTRLTVL.

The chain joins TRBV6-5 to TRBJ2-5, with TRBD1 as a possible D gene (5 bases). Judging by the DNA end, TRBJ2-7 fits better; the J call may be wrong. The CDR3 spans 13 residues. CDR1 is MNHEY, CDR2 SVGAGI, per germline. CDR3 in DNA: TGTGCCAGCAGTCGACGACAGTCCTACGAGCAGTACTTC. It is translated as CASSRRQSYEQYF.

The CDR3 sequence: CASSLGRVGTGELFF. The CDR3 DNA reads as TGTGCCAGCAGCTTGGGCAGGGTAGGGACCGGGGAGCTGTTTTTT. The rearrangement joins TRBV5-4 to TRBJ2-2, with TRBD1 as a possible D gene (5 bases). Germline assignment: CDR1 SGHNT and CDR2 YYREEE (reference sequence). Trimming pared 0 bases from V and 5 bases from J, leaving 11 bases between. The CDR3 covers 15 residues.

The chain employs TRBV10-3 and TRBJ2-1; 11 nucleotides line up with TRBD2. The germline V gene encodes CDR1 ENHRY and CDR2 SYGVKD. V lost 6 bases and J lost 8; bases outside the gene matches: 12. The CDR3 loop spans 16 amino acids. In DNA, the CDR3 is TGTGCCATCAGCATGTCCGGACTAGCGGGTACGGATGAGCAGTTCTTC. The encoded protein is CAISMSGLAGTDEQFF.

The CDR3, as DNA: TGTGCCTACGACAGGCGGTCCCACTATGGCTACACCTTC. This translates into CAYDRRSHYGYTF. This chain links TRBV30 with TRBJ1-2, with a possible D match to TRBD1 (6 bases). This CDR3 is 13 amino acids long. Trimming stripped 7 bases from V and 3 bases from J, with 15 bases between. Germline V gene data show CDR1 as GTSNPN and CDR2 as SVGIG (reference sequence).

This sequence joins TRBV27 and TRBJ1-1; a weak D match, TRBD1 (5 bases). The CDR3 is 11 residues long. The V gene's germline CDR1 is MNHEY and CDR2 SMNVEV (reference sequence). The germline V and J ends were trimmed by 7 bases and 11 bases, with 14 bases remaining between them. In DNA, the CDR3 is TGTGCCAGCAAACTCTCAGGGCGGGCTTTCTTT. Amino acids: CASKLSGRAFF.

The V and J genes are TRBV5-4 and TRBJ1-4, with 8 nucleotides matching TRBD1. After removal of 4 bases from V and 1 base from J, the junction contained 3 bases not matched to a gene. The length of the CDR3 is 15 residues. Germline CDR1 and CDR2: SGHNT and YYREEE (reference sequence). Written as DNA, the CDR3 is TGTGCCAGCAGCCACGACAGGGGAACTAATGAAAAACTGTTTTTT. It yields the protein CASSHDRGTNEKLFF.